The clone carrying this TCR beta chain was detected only a few times. What it binds is not known. This sample is part of a study of vaccination and CD4 T cells after COVID-19. About the study: Convalescent persons amounted to six males plus four females, two of whom were Hispanic. Post-diagnosis, post-COVID samples were collected after a median around 100 days, ranging 35 to 161.

Broader study findings: Early post-infection timepoints were not included, and relatively few convalescent patients were studied. Spike mono-reactivity was found in 304 of 307 vaccine-specific clones from convalescent patients.

Once obtained from cultured CD4+ T cells, the DNA was sequenced using the Oncomine TCR Beta short-read assay. TCRdb analysed the PCR reads with MiXCR anew, one entry per CDR3 protein. The sample contains more than 12,000 distinct CDR3 sequences, 50% to 75% of which appear only once. Treatment given: roughly 11-day PBMC culture with coronavirus spike peptide pools or control peptides (ViraFEST assay). The V end lost 1 base, the J end lost 4 bases, and 15 bases lay between the germline ends. The CDR3 spans 16 residues. Germline V gene sequence: CDR1 SEHNR, CDR2 FQNEAQ (reference sequence). Specimen: CD4+ T cells from blood, cultured in vitro. The chain recombines TRBV7-9 with TRBJ2-3, with D unresolved. This sequence was found in a human donor who had recovered from COVID-19. The chain's CDR3 is CASSLGNAGTADTQYF. The CDR3 nucleotides read TGTGCCAGCAGCTTAGGGAACGCCGGAACCGCAGATACGCAGTATTTT.